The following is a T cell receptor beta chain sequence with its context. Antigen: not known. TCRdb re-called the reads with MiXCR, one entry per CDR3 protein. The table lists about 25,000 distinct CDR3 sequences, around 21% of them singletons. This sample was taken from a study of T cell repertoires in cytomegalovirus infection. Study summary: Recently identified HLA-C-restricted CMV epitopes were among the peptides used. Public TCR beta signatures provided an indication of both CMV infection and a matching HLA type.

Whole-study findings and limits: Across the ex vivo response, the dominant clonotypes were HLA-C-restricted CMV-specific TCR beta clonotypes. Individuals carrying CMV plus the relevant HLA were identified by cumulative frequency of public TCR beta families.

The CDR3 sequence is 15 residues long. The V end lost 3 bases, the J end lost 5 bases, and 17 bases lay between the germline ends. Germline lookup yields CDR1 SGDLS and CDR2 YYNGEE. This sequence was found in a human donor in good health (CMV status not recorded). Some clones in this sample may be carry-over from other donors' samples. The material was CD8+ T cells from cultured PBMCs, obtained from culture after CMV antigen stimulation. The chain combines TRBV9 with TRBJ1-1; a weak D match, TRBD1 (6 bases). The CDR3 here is CASSETGTGKTEAFF. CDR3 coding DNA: TGTGCCAGCAGCGAGACAGGCACCGGGAAAACTGAAGCTTTCTTT.